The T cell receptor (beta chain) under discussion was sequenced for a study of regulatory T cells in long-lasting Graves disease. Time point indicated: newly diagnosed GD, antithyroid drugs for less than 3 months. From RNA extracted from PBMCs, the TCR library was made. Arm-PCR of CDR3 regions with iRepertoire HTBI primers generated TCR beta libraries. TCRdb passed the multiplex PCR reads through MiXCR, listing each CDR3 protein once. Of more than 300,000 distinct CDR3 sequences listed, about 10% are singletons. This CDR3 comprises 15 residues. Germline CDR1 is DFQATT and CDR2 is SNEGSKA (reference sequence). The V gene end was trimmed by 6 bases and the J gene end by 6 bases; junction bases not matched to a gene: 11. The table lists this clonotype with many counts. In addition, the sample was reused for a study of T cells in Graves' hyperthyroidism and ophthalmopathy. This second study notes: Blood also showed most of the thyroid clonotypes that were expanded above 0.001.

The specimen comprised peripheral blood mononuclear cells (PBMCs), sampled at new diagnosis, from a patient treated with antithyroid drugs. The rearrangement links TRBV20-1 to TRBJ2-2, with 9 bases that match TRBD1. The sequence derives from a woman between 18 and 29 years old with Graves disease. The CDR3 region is CSARTGDVISGELFF. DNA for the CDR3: TGCAGTGCCAGGACAGGGGACGTGATATCCGGGGAGCTGTTTTTT.